This T cell receptor (beta chain) was identified in a study of spatial heterogeneity in lung cancer. TCRdb reprocessed the 5' RACE reads with MiXCR, giving one entry per CDR3 protein. The sample contains 50,000 to 65,000 distinct CDR3 sequences, roughly 7% of which appear only once. Germline CDR1 reads MNHEY; CDR2 reads SVGEGT. The CDR3 consists of 13 residues. The V gene lost 8 bases and the J gene lost 2 bases, with 10 bases spanning the gap. Time point in this sample: sample taken at primary tumor resection. Tumor, nontumor lung or frozen PBMC supplied whole RNA, sequenced without sorting. In this sample, this clonotype turned up many times.

The gene calls are TRBV6-2 or TRBV6-3 and TRBJ1-5; D gene uncertain. This receptor was taken from a female donor with early-stage non-small cell lung cancer. This material consisted of PBMCs, taken at surgery. CDR3 bases: TGTGCCAGCCAACCCATGGGCAATCAGCCCCAGCATTTT. This encodes CASQPMGNQPQHF.